The 21 T cell receptor beta chains presented below share a single source sample, sequenced in a study of T cells in Graves' hyperthyroidism and ophthalmopathy. RNA transcripts were the template for amplifying TCR beta CDR3 regions. A first-round RT-PCR of the TCR CDR3 used the HTBI primer set. MiXCR, applied by TCRdb to the multiplex PCR reads, yields one record per CDR3 protein. This table has about half a million distinct CDR3 sequences, less than 25% appearing once. The sample comprised blood. These receptor sequences come from a man between 18 and 29 years old with Graves' hyperthyroidism.

This clonotype was detected many times. The chain has TRBV2 and TRBJ1-2; 9 nucleotides match TRBD1. The CDR3 runs 13 residues. V was clipped by 7 bases and J by 6 bases; unmatched bases: 6. CDR1 SNHLY and CDR2 FYNNEI come from the germline V gene. The CDR3 nucleotides read TGTGCCAGCATGCAGGACAGGGGAAATGGCTACACCTTC. Its protein product is CASMQDRGNGYTF.

The chain employs TRBV24-1 and TRBJ2-5; D is unresolved. The germline V gene encodes CDR1 KGHDR and CDR2 SFDVKD. There are 15 residues in the CDR3. Trimming took off 0 bases at V and 4 bases at J, with 11 bases between the two ends. The CDR3 protein is CATSDLGPWGETQYF. The CDR3 nucleotides read TGTGCCACCAGTGATTTGGGCCCCTGGGGAGAGACCCAGTACTTC.

In this sample, this clonotype turned up a few times. The V and J genes are TRBV6-1 and TRBJ1-6, with D tentatively TRBD1 (5 bases). Germline CDR1 reads MNHNS; CDR2 reads SASEGT. V was cut by 0 bases and J by 7 bases, with 16 bases left in between. This CDR3 region has 17 residues. CDR3 bases: TGTGCCAGCAGTGAAGCAATTGCGCAGGGTTCGAATTCACCCCTCCACTTT. This encodes CASSEAIAQGSNSPLHF.

This clonotype has at least ten counts. The chain combines TRBV7-9 with TRBJ1-3, with D perhaps matching TRBD1 (5 bases). CDR3 length: 13 residues. Per germline, CDR1 SEHNR and CDR2 FQNEAQ (reference sequence). Trimming removed 2 bases at V and 7 bases at J, with 9 bases between. The CDR3 DNA is TGTGCCAGCAGCTTAACAGAGGGGAACACCATATATTTT. This encodes CASSLTEGNTIYF. The variable domain in full, completed from reference TRBV7-9 and TRBJ1-3, reads DTGVSQNPRHKITKRGQNVTFRCDPISEHNRLYWYRQTLGQGPEFLTYFQNEAQLEKSRLLSDRFSAERPKGSFSTLEIQRTEQGDSAMYLCASSLTEGNTIYFGEGSWLTVV.

This clonotype occurred a few times. Here the CDR3 reads CSVDDRRFSGNTIYF. The CDR3 bases are TGCAGCGTTGACGACCGGCGATTCTCTGGAAACACCATATATTTT. The rearrangement links TRBV29-1 to TRBJ1-3; no reliable D call. Germline loops: CDR1 SQVTM, CDR2 ANQGSEA. The CDR3 spans 15 residues. Trimming took 3 bases from V and 0 from J, leaving 12 bases between them.

This clonotype appeared many times. The rearrangement links TRBV7-2 to TRBJ2-7; TRBD1 is a possible D gene (6 bases). Trimming left V 3 bases short and J 0 bases short, with 12 bases between. In germline, CDR1 is SGHTA, CDR2 FQGNSA. The CDR3 spans 15 residues. This chain's CDR3 is CASSFEGRGSYEQYF. DNA for the CDR3: TGTGCCAGCAGCTTTGAGGGCAGGGGCTCCTACGAGCAGTACTTC.

This clonotype was detected many times. The rearrangement uses TRBV20-1 and TRBJ1-5; the D is unclear. The V end lost 0 bases, the J end lost 1 base, and 13 bases lay between the germline ends. Per germline, CDR1 DFQATT and CDR2 SNEGSKA (reference sequence). This CDR3 spans 16 amino acids. This CDR3 reads CSARDPFKGSNQPQHF. The CDR3 DNA follows: TGCAGTGCTAGAGATCCGTTCAAGGGAAGCAATCAGCCCCAGCATTTT.

This clonotype has ten or more counts. J is TRBJ1-2 and V is TRBV30; D is unclear. The length of the CDR3 is 11 residues. Germline assignment: CDR1 GTSNPN and CDR2 SVGIG (reference sequence). Trimming cost V 0 bases and J 11 bases, with 10 bases left between them. The CDR3 DNA reads as TGTGCCTGGAGTGTAGGGCAGGCGTACACCTTC. Protein sequence: CAWSVGQAYTF.

This clonotype was seen ten or more times. The genes are TRBV7-6 and TRBJ1-1, with D unclear. Germline values: CDR1 SGHVS, CDR2 FNYEAQ. V was cut by 0 bases and J by 3 bases, with 5 bases left in between. The CDR3 totals 13 residues. The CDR3 DNA reads as TGTGCCAGCAGCTTAGCGTTGGACACTGAAGCTTTCTTT. It codes for CASSLALDTEAFF.

In this sample, this clonotype turned up a few times. The V gene is TRBV6-2 or TRBV6-3, the J gene TRBJ1-1; the D is unclear. Trimming removed 5 bases from V and 5 bases from J, with 12 bases in between. The CDR3 is 13 amino acids. The germline gives CDR1 MNHEY, CDR2 SVGEGT. CDR3 sequence (DNA): TGTGCCAGCAGTGGTCGATATGAGACTGAAGCTTTCTTT. It translates to CASSGRYETEAFF.

The chain joins TRBV6-4 to TRBJ2-5, with D uncertain. Germline assignment: CDR1 MRHNA and CDR2 SNTAGT. Trimming shortened V by 5 bases and J by 7 bases, and 14 bases separated the two germline ends. This CDR3 region has 13 residues. The CDR3 DNA is TGTGCCAGCAGTTATGATGACCGTGCGACCCAGTACTTC. It yields the protein CASSYDDRATQYF.

This clonotype was seen ten or more times. CDR3 sequence: CASSYWTGGSTEAFF. The CDR3 DNA reads TGTGCCAGCAGTTATTGGACAGGGGGCTCTACTGAAGCTTTCTTT. This rearrangement joins TRBV28 to TRBJ1-1; TRBD1 matches at 11 bases. The CDR3 runs to 15 residues. With 4 bases clipped from V and 5 bases from J, the junction kept 6 bases outside the gene matches. Germline assignment: CDR1 MDHEN and CDR2 SYDVKM.

This clonotype was seen many times. The chain links TRBV5-5 to TRBJ1-5, with TRBD1 matching 7 bases. The CDR3 covers 15 residues. Germline V gives CDR1 SGHKS, CDR2 YYEKEE (reference sequence). The V and J ends lost 4 bases and 7 bases, in that order; junction bases with no gene match: 11. The DNA of the CDR3 is TGTGCCAGCAGCGGGATTGACAGGGTGGGACAGCCCCAGCATTTT. It codes for CASSGIDRVGQPQHF. Using reference TRBV5-5 and TRBJ1-5 for the parts outside the CDR3, the full variable domain is DAGVTQSPTHLIKTRGQQVTLRCSPISGHKSVSWYQQVLGQGPQFIFQYYEKEERGRGNFPDRFSARQFPNYSSELNVNALLLGDSALYLCASSGIDRVGQPQHFGDGTRLSIL.

This clonotype was recorded at least ten times. The CDR3: CASRSRQNTGELFF. Written as DNA, the CDR3 is TGTGCCAGCAGAAGCCGACAGAACACCGGGGAGCTGTTTTTT. The chain recombines TRBV28 with TRBJ2-2; no clear D gene. This CDR3 region has 14 residues. Germline CDR1 reads MDHEN; CDR2 reads SYDVKM. With 6 bases removed from V and 1 base from J, the gap between germline ends came to 9 bases.

The chain links TRBV6-1 to TRBJ2-4, with TRBD1 matching 9 bases. V lost 1 base to trimming and J lost 3 bases; unmatched junction nucleotides: 4. From germline, CDR1 is MNHNS and CDR2 SASEGT. This CDR3 comprises 16 residues. The CDR3 loop reads CASSEGTGEDKNIQYF. In nucleotides, the CDR3 is TGTGCCAGCAGTGAAGGGACAGGGGAAGACAAAAACATTCAGTACTTC.

This clonotype occurred a few times. V usage is TRBV6-1 and J usage is TRBJ1-5; tentatively, D is TRBD1 (5 bases). Trimming left V 6 bases short and J 3 bases short, with 15 bases between. This CDR3 comprises 15 residues. Germline V lookup: CDR1 MNHNS, CDR2 SASEGT. For the CDR3, the DNA is TGTGCCAGCAGAAGCTCCCGGGGCCCCAATCAGCCCCAGCATTTT. Residues: CASRSSRGPNQPQHF.

The CDR3 is CASSPRTGTAPYGYTF. For the CDR3, the DNA is TGTGCCAGCAGCCCGCGCACCGGGACAGCACCCTATGGCTACACCTTC. The chain combines TRBV11-2 with TRBJ1-2; 7 nucleotides match TRBD1. Looked up from germline, CDR1 is SGHAT and CDR2 is FQNNGV. V was pared by 5 bases and J by 4 bases, with 13 bases of the junction left unmatched. The CDR3 extends over 16 amino acids.

This clonotype has at least ten counts. Here the CDR3 DNA reads TGTGCCACCAGCAGAGGAGGAACTGAAGCTTTCTTT. The encoded protein is CATSRGGTEAFF. The V and J genes are TRBV15 and TRBJ1-1; D is unresolved. V lost 1 base and J lost 5, with 5 bases in between. Germline CDR1 is LNHNV and CDR2 is YYDKDF (reference sequence). The CDR3 is made up of 12 amino acids.

Many counts were recorded for this clonotype. V is TRBV6-1 and J is TRBJ1-3, with D perhaps matching TRBD1 (5 bases). CDR3 length equals 16 residues. Trimming took 4 bases from V and 0 from J, leaving 13 bases between them. CDR1 and CDR2 from the germline V gene are MNHNS and SASEGT. CDR3 coding DNA: TGTGCCAGCAGTGGCGGGACGGCTAGCTCTGGAAACACCATATATTTT. Its translation: CASSGGTASSGNTIYF.

This clonotype was recorded many times. The J gene is TRBJ1-1, the V gene TRBV4-1; 12 bases match TRBD1. V lost 3 bases, J lost 4 bases, and 6 bases stayed unmatched. CDR1 and CDR2 (germline): MGHRA, YSYEKL. The CDR3 runs 16 residues. Here the CDR3 reads CASSHGTGGAGTEAFF. In nucleotides, the CDR3 is TGCGCCAGCAGCCATGGGACAGGGGGCGCCGGCACTGAAGCTTTCTTT.

This clonotype was seen at least ten times. The DNA of the CDR3 is TGCAGCGTTGAAGGTTGGACCGGAGAAGCTTTCTTT. Translation gives CSVEGWTGEAFF. The V and J genes are TRBV29-1 and TRBJ1-1; D is undetermined. The CDR3 extends over 12 amino acids. Trimming took off 1 base at V and 8 bases at J, with 11 bases between the two ends. The germline V gene has CDR1 SQVTM and CDR2 ANQGSEA.